This T cell receptor (beta chain) stems from a study of blood T cell repertoires in COVID-19. Turning to the study itself: Collection of acute and convalescent COVID-19 samples took place in the United States, Italy and Spain. T cells, B-cell-depleted T cells, or PBMCs supplied cDNA or gDNA.

The CDR3 contains 14 residues. Germline V CDR1 and CDR2: SGHTA, FQGNSA. Trimming left V 5 bases short and J 1 base short, with 11 bases between. The assay was immunoSEQ multiplex PCR, and TCRdb's table has in-frame clones only and misses some. This table holds around 140,000 clones, 80% to 90% found once. This receptor was taken from a man in his sixties with active or convalescent COVID-19. The sample comprised peripheral blood. The J gene is TRBJ1-2, the V gene TRBV7-2; D unclear. CDR3 nucleotides: TGTGCCAGCAGCCAACCTATTCTTAACTATGGCTACACCTTC. Protein sequence: CASSQPILNYGYTF. Using reference TRBV7-2 and TRBJ1-2 for the parts outside the CDR3, the full variable domain is GAGVSQSPSNKVTEKGKDVELRCDPISGHTALYWYRQSLGQGLEFLIYFQGNSAPDKSGLPSDRFSAERTGGSVSTLTIQRTQQEDSAVYLCASSQPILNYGYTFGSGTRLTVV.